This T cell receptor beta chain was found in a study of blood T cell repertoires in COVID-19. Libraries were prepared by immunoSEQ multiplex PCR; TCRdb keeps only in-frame clonotypes and omits some of them. In the table there are roughly 340,000 clones, more than 70% of which are singletons. Germline V gene lookup returns CDR1 MDHEN and CDR2 SYDVKM. Trimming removed 8 bases at V and 6 bases at J, with 22 bases between. The CDR3 spans 15 residues. This TCR came from a woman aged 25 to 39 with COVID-19, enrolled during active disease. The rearrangement joins TRBV28 to TRBJ1-1, with D perhaps TRBD1 (5 bases). The sequenced material came from peripheral blood. CDR3 amino acids: CASGPGGGLRSEAFF. For the CDR3, the DNA is TGTGCCAGCGGACCGGGGGGTGGTTTAAGGTCTGAAGCTTTCTTT.